The 4 T cell receptor beta chains below were found in one sample sequenced in a study of shared clonotypes between healthy human individuals. Sequencing was performed with immunoSEQ multiplex PCR; in TCRdb, only in-frame clones are kept and a portion is missing. The sample lists millions of clones, approximately 95% occurring once. The sequenced sample consisted of naive CD4+ T cells from PBMCs. Subset reported: CD45RA+ positively selected. These receptors were obtained from a man in his late teens or twenties in good health. Some clones in this sample may be carry-over from other donors' samples.

The chain joins TRBV19 to TRBJ2-3; tentative D call: TRBD2 (5 bases). This CDR3 contains 16 residues. Germline CDR1 LNHDA, CDR2 SQIVND (reference sequence). Trimming cost V 0 bases and J 0 bases, with 10 bases left between them. CDR3 region: CASSIDLAGSTDTQYF. The CDR3, as DNA: TGTGCCAGTAGTATAGATCTAGCCGGTAGCACAGATACGCAGTATTTT.

The genes are TRBV9 and TRBJ2-7; a weak D match, TRBD2 (5 bases). The V end lost 0 bases, the J end lost 3 bases, and 13 bases lay between the germline ends. The CDR3 sequence is 15 residues long. Germline V gene lookup returns CDR1 SGDLS and CDR2 YYNGEE. DNA of the CDR3: TGTGCCAGCAGCGTAGGGCGGGCGCCGCACTACGAGCAGTACTTC. It is translated as CASSVGRAPHYEQYF.

The CDR3 region is CASSLSGTGGGTEAFF. The CDR3 DNA reads TGCGCCAGCAGCTTATCCGGGACAGGGGGAGGAACTGAAGCTTTCTTT. V usage is TRBV5-1 and J usage is TRBJ1-1; TRBD1 aligns across 11 bases. The CDR3 covers 16 residues. Germline CDR1 and CDR2: SGHRS and YFSETQ. V dropped 2 bases and J dropped 5; count of bases not matched to a gene: 8.

J is TRBJ2-5 and V is TRBV19; D gene ambiguous. The germline V gene has CDR1 LNHDA and CDR2 SQIVND (reference sequence). V was shortened by 6 bases and J by 1 base, with 12 bases between the two germline ends. There are 14 residues in the CDR3. CDR3: CASRQEPSQETQYF. The CDR3 region has the DNA TGTGCCAGTAGGCAGGAACCCTCCCAAGAGACCCAGTACTTC. The full variable domain, rest sourced from reference TRBV19 and TRBJ2-5, is DGGITQSPKYLFRKEGQNVTLSCEQNLNHDAMYWYRQDPGQGLRLIYYSQIVNDFQKGDIAEGYSVSREKKESFPLTVTSAQKNPTAFYLCASRQEPSQETQYFGPGTRLLVL.